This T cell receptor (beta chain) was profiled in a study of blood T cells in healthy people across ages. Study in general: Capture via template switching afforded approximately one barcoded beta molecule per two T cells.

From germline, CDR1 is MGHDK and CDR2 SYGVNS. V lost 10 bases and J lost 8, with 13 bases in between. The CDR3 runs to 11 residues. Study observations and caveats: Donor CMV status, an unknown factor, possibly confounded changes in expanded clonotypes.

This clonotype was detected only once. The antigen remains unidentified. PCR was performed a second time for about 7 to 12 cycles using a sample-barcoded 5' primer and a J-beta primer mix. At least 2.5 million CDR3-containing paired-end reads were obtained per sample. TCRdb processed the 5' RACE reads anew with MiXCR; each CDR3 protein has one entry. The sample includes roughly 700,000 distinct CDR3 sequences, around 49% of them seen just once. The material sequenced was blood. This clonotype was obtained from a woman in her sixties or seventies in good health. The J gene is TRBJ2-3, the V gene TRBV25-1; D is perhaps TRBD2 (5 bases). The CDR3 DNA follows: TGTGCCACCCCGGTTGAGGGTACGCAGTATTTT. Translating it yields CATPVEGTQYF.